The 14 T cell receptor beta chains in this list originate from one sample, sequenced in a study of T cell clones after liver transplantation. Only in-frame clones appear in the TCRdb table, and some are missing; sequencing was by immunoSEQ multiplex PCR. Of about 70,000 clones listed, roughly 80% are singletons. Sequences were derived from CD4+ T cells from blood, sampled 12 months after liver transplant. Receptors originate from a human patient who received a liver transplant. Some T cells may be the graft donor's.

Only a few counts were recorded for this clone. The CDR3 DNA reads as TGCAGCGCCTCACTAGGGTCTGAAGCTTTCTTT. Its translation is CSASLGSEAFF. The V gene is TRBV29-1, the J gene TRBJ1-1; the D is unclear. V was clipped by 7 bases and J by 6 bases, with 12 bases between them. The CDR3 totals 11 residues. Germline loops: CDR1 SQVTM, CDR2 ANQGSEA.

The rearrangement uses TRBV29-1 and TRBJ1-2, with D hard to call. Germline lookup yields CDR1 SQVTM and CDR2 ANQGSEA. The V gene lost 1 base and the J gene lost 4 bases, with 10 bases spanning the gap. This CDR3 comprises 13 residues. CDR3 region: CSVEGEIPYGYTF. The CDR3 DNA is TGCAGCGTTGAAGGAGAGATACCCTATGGCTACACCTTC.

This chain joins TRBV7-9 and TRBJ2-2; D not certain. Trimming removed 5 bases at V and 3 bases at J, with 10 bases between. CDR1 and CDR2 from the germline V gene are SEHNR and FQNEAQ (reference sequence). CDR3 length: 14 residues. The CDR3 loop reads CASSLQRDTGELFF. DNA for the CDR3: TGTGCCAGCAGCCTGCAGCGAGACACCGGGGAGCTGTTTTTT.

The J gene is TRBJ2-3, the V gene TRBV7-2; D remains ambiguous. The CDR3 extends over 15 amino acids. The germline V and J ends were trimmed by 5 bases and 3 bases, with 15 bases remaining between them. Per germline, CDR1 SGHTA and CDR2 FQGNSA. CDR3 sequence: CASSPSLLETDTQYF. For the CDR3, the DNA is TGTGCCAGCAGCCCCAGTCTCCTGGAGACAGATACGCAGTATTTT.

In its sample, this clone was seen once. The chain recombines TRBV5-1 with TRBJ1-4; 7 bases match TRBD1. CDR3 size: 13 residues. With V trimmed by 4 bases and J by 8 bases, 5 bases remained unmatched. Germline V gene data show CDR1 as SGHRS and CDR2 as YFSETQ. CDR3: CASSTGTVEKLFF. DNA of the CDR3: TGCGCCAGCAGCACAGGGACAGTCGAAAAACTGTTTTTT.

The V gene is TRBV7-2, the J gene TRBJ2-1; the match to TRBD1 covers 10 bases. With V trimmed by 4 bases and J by 2 bases, 11 bases remained unmatched. CDR3 size: 18 residues. Germline values: CDR1 SGHTA, CDR2 FQGNSA. The CDR3 here is CASSSLGGQGKTYNEQFF. As DNA, the CDR3 is TGTGCCAGCAGCTCCTTAGGGGGACAGGGGAAAACCTACAATGAGCAGTTCTTC.

This clone is a singleton in its sample. CDR3 loop: CASSPNQGASNQPQHF. The CDR3, as DNA: TGTGCCAGCTCGCCTAACCAGGGAGCGAGCAATCAGCCCCAGCATTTT. V usage is TRBV18 and J usage is TRBJ1-5; TRBD1 is a possible D gene (5 bases). The CDR3 runs to 16 residues. Trimming removed 6 bases at V and 1 base at J, with 16 bases between. Per germline, CDR1 KGHSH and CDR2 LQKENI.

The V call is TRBV28, the J call TRBJ2-7; no firm D call. Trimming took 2 bases from V and 4 from J, leaving 9 bases between them. There are 13 residues in the CDR3. Germline CDR1 reads MDHEN; CDR2 reads SYDVKM. CDR3 residues: CASSLGRAYEQYF. The CDR3 bases are TGTGCCAGCAGTTTAGGAAGGGCGTACGAGCAGTACTTC. Complete variable domain (other parts from reference TRBV28 and TRBJ2-7): DVKVTQSSRYLVKRTGEKVFLECVQDMDHENMFWYRQDPGLGLRLIYFSYDVKMKEKGDIPEGYSVSREKKERFSLILESASTNQTSMYLCASSLGRAYEQYFGPGTRLTVT.

The CDR3: CASQSGSIRQETQYF. In DNA, the CDR3 is TGCGCCAGCCAATCAGGCTCGATTAGGCAAGAGACCCAGTACTTC. The chain couples TRBV5-1 to TRBJ2-5; D is undetermined. Trimming left V 7 bases short and J 2 bases short, with 18 bases between. The germline gives CDR1 SGHRS, CDR2 YFSETQ. The CDR3 has 15 residues.

V is TRBV5-1 and J is TRBJ1-1, with D perhaps matching TRBD1 (5 bases). Germline CDR1 is SGHRS and CDR2 is YFSETQ. V was clipped by 0 bases and J by 4 bases, with 10 bases between them. CDR3 length: 14 amino acids. The CDR3 spells CASSLDLGGTEAFF. The CDR3 bases are TGCGCCAGCAGCTTGGATCTTGGGGGCACTGAAGCTTTCTTT.

This chain joins TRBV2 and TRBJ2-7, with TRBD1 matching 8 bases. CDR1 is SNHLY, CDR2 FYNNEI, per germline. Trimming removed 5 bases from V and 6 bases from J; junction bases left unmatched: 6. The CDR3 consists of 13 residues. This CDR3 is CASSIRGQGEQYF. The CDR3 DNA sequence: TGTGCCAGCAGTATCAGGGGGCAGGGCGAGCAGTACTTC.

The DNA for the CDR3 is TGCGCCAGCAGTCTTCTACCTAGCGGGAGTCAAGCGGCCTACGAGCAGTACTTC. Its translation: CASSLLPSGSQAAYEQYF. The J gene is TRBJ2-7, the V gene TRBV5-1, with 10 bases lining up with TRBD2. Germline CDR1 is SGHRS and CDR2 is YFSETQ. This CDR3 is built from 18 residues. Germline trimming cut 5 bases from V and 2 bases from J; bases unmatched to any gene: 16.

A note on this clone: At one end the junction does not follow the germline gene, possibly because of a read error. The genes are TRBV2 and TRBJ2-1, with a possible D match to TRBD1 (6 bases). Germline V gene sequence: CDR1 SNHLY, CDR2 FYNNEI. The CDR3 runs 12 residues. The CDR3 spells CASRGAYSEQFF. The CDR3 region has the DNA TGTGCCAGCAGGGGGGCCTACAGTGAGCAGTTCTTC.

Note on this clone: The junction differs from germline at one of its ends, possibly a read error. This chain links TRBV7-7 with TRBJ2-7, with TRBD2 matching 8 bases. This CDR3 has 13 amino acids. CDR1 is SSHAT, CDR2 FNYEAQ, per germline (reference sequence). CDR3 in DNA: TGTGCTAGCAGCCACAATGCGGGGGGCGAGCAGTACTTC. Protein: CASSHNAGGEQYF.